The present TCR beta chain was sequenced within a study of T cells in tuberculosis. V lost 4 bases, J lost 0 bases, and 6 bases lay in between. Per germline, CDR1 KGHSH and CDR2 LQKENI. This CDR3 comprises 13 residues. Time point in this sample: new active TB diagnosis, blood taken before or within 7 days of starting treatment. The table came from immunoSEQ multiplex PCR; TCRdb's copy has only in-frame clones and leaves some out. The repertoire holds about 34,000 clones, with roughly 93% as singletons. This receptor was obtained from an adult with tuberculosis. The sample here was PBMCs, taken at tuberculosis diagnosis. This chain connects TRBV18 to TRBJ1-1; no firm D call. As DNA, the CDR3 is TGTGCCAGCTCACGTGCAGTGAACACTGAAGCTTTCTTT. Its translation is CASSRAVNTEAFF.